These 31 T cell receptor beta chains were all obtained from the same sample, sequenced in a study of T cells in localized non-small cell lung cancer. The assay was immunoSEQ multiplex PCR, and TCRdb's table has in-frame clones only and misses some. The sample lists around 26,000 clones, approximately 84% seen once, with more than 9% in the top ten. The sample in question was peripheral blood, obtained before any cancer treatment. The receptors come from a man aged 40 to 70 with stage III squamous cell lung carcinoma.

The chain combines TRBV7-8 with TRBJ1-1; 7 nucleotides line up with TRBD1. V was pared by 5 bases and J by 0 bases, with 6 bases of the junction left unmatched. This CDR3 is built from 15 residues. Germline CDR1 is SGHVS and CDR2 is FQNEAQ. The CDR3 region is CASSPAQGVNTEAFF. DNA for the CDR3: TGTGCCAGCAGCCCCGCCCAGGGGGTGAACACTGAAGCTTTCTTT.

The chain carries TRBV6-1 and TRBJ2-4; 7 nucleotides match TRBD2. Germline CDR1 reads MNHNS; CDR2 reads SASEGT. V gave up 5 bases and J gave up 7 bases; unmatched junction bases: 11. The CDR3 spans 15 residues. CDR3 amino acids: CASSLSGLADNIQYF. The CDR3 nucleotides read TGTGCCAGCAGTCTTAGCGGGCTGGCGGATAACATTCAGTACTTC.

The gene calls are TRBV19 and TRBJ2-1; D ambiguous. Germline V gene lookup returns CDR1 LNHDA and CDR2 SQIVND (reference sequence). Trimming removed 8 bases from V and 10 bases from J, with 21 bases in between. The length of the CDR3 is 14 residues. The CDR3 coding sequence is TGTGCCAGTTCTGGGCAGTGGTGGGTTAACGAGCAGTTCTTC. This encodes CASSGQWWVNEQFF. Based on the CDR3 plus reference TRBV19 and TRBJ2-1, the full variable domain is DGGITQSPKYLFRKEGQNVTLSCEQNLNHDAMYWYRQDPGQGLRLIYYSQIVNDFQKGDIAEGYSVSREKKESFPLTVTSAQKNPTAFYLCASSGQWWVNEQFFGPGTRLTVL.

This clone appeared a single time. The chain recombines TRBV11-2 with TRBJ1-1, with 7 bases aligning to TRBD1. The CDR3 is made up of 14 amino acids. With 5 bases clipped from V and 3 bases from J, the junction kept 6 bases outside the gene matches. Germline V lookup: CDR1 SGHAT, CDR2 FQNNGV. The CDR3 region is CASSTPTGYTEAFF. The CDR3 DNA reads TGTGCCAGCAGCACCCCGACAGGGTACACTGAAGCTTTCTTT. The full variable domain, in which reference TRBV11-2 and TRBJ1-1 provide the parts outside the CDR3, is EAGVAQSPRYKIIEKRQSVAFWCNPISGHATLYWYQQILGQGPKLLIQFQNNGVVDDSQLPKDRFSAERLKGVDSTLKIQPAKLEDSAVYLCASSTPTGYTEAFFGQGTRLTVV.

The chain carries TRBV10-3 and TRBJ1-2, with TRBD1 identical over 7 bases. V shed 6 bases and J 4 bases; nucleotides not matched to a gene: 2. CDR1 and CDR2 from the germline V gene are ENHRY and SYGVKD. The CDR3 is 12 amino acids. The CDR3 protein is CAISRDSYGYTF. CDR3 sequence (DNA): TGTGCCATCAGCCGGGACAGCTATGGCTACACCTTC.

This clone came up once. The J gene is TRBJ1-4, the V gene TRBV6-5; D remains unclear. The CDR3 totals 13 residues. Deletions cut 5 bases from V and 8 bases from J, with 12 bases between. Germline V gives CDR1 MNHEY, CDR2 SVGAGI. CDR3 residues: CASSGGGREKLFF. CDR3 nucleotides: TGTGCCAGCAGTGGCGGAGGGAGAGAAAAACTGTTTTTT.

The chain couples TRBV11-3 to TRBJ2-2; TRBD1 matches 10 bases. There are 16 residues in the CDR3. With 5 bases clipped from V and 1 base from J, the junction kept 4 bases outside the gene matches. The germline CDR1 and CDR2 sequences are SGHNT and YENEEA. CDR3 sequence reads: CASSPRTGGNTGELFF. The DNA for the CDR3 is TGTGCCAGCAGCCCTAGGACAGGGGGGAACACCGGGGAGCTGTTTTTT.

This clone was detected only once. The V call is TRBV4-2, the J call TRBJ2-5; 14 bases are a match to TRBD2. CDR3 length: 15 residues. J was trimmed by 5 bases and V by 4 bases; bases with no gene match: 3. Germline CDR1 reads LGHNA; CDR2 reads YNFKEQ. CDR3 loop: CASSRLAGGTETQYF. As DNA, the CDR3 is TGTGCCAGCAGCCGACTAGCGGGAGGGACGGAGACCCAGTACTTC.

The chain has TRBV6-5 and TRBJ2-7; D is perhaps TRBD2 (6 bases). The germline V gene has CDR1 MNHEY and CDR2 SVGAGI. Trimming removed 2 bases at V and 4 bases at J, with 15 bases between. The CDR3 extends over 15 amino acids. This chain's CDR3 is CASSYLQEGEYEQYF. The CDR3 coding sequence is TGTGCCAGCAGTTACCTGCAGGAGGGAGAATACGAGCAGTACTTC.

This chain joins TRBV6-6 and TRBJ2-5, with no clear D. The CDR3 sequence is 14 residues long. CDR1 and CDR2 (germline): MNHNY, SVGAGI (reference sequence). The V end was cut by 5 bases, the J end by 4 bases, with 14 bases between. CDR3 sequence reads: CASSRTTPRETQYF. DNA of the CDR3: TGTGCCAGCAGTCGAACGACACCCCGAGAGACCCAGTACTTC.

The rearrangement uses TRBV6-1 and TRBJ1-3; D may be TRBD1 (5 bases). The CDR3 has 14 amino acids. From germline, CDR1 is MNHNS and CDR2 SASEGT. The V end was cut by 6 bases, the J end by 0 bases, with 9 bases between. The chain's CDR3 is CASRGPFSGNTIYF. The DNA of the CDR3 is TGTGCCAGCAGGGGGCCTTTCTCTGGAAACACCATATATTTT.

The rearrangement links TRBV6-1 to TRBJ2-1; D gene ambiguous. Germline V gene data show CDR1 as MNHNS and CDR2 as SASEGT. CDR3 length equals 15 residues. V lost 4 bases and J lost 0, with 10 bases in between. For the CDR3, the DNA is TGTGCCAGCAGTGCGAATCCCAACTCCTACAATGAGCAGTTCTTC. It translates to CASSANPNSYNEQFF.

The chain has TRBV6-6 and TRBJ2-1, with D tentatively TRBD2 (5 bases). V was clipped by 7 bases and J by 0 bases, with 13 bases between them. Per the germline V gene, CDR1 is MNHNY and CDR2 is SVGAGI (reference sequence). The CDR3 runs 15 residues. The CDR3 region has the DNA TGTGCCAGCATCCACTTCAGCGGCTCCTACAATGAGCAGTTCTTC. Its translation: CASIHFSGSYNEQFF.

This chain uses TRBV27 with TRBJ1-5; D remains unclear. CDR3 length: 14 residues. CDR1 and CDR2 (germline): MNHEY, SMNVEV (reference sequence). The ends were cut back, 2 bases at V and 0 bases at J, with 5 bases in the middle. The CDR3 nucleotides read TGTGCCAGCAGTTTAATAGCTAGCAATCAGCCCCAGCATTTT. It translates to CASSLIASNQPQHF.

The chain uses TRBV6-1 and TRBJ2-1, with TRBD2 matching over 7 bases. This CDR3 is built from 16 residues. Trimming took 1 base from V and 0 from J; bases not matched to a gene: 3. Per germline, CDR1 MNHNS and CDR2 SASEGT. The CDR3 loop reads CASSEGRGSSYNEQFF. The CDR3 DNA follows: TGTGCCAGCAGTGAAGGACGCGGGAGCTCCTACAATGAGCAGTTCTTC.

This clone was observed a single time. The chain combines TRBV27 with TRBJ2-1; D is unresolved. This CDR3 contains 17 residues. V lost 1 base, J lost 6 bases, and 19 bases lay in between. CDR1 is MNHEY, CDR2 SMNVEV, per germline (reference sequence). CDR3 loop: CASSLYGYGFSGNEQFF. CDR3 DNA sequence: TGTGCCAGCAGTTTATATGGGTACGGGTTCTCGGGCAATGAGCAGTTCTTC.

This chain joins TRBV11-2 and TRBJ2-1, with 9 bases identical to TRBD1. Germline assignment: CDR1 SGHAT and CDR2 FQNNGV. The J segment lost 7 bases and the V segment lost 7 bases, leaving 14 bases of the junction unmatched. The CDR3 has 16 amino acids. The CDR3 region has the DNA TGTGCCAGCACACTCACCGGGACAGGGATTAGGAATGAGCAGTTCTTC. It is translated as CASTLTGTGIRNEQFF. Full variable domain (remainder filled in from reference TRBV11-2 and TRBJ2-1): EAGVAQSPRYKIIEKRQSVAFWCNPISGHATLYWYQQILGQGPKLLIQFQNNGVVDDSQLPKDRFSAERLKGVDSTLKIQPAKLEDSAVYLCASTLTGTGIRNEQFFGPGTRLTVL.

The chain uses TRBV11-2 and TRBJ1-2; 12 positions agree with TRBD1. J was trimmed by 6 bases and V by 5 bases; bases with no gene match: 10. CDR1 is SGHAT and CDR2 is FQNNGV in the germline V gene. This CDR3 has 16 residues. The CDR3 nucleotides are TGTGCCAGCAGCCTCCACGGGACAGGGGGCTCTAATGGCTACACCTTC. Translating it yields CASSLHGTGGSNGYTF.

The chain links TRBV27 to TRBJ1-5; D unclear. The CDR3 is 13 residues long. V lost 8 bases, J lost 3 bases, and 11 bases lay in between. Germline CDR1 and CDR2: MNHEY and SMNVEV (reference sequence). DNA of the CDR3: TGTGCCAGCTCCCATTGGGTCAATCAGCCCCAGCATTTT. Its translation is CASSHWVNQPQHF.

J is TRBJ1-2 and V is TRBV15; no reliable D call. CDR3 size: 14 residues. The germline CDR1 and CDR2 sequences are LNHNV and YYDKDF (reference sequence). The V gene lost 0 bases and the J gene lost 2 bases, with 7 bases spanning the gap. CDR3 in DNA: TGTGCCACCAGCAGAGAACTTGGGAACTATGGCTACACCTTC. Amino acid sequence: CATSRELGNYGYTF.

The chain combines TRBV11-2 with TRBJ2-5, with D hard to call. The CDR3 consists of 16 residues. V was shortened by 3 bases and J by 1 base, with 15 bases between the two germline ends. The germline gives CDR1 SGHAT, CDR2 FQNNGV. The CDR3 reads CASSFEDTRTQETQYF. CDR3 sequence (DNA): TGTGCCAGCAGCTTTGAAGACACGCGAACCCAAGAGACCCAGTACTTC.

CDR3 bases: TGCGCCAGCAGCTTAGGAGTGATAGACACCGGGGAGCTGTTTTTT. This encodes CASSLGVIDTGELFF. The rearrangement joins TRBV5-1 to TRBJ2-2; no clear D gene. Germline loops: CDR1 SGHRS, CDR2 YFSETQ. The CDR3 covers 15 residues. The ends were cut back, 2 bases at V and 3 bases at J, with 11 bases in the middle.

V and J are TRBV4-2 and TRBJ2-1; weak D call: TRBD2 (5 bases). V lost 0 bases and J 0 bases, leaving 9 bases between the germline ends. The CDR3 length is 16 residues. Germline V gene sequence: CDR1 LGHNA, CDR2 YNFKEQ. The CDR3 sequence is CASSQDMAGSYNEQFF. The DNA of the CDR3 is TGTGCCAGCAGCCAAGATATGGCGGGCTCCTACAATGAGCAGTTCTTC.

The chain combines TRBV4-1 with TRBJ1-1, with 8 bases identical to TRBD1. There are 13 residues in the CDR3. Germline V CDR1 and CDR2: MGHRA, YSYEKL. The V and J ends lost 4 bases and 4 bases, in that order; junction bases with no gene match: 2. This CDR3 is CASSLQGATEAFF. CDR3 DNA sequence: TGCGCCAGCAGCCTCCAGGGGGCCACTGAAGCTTTCTTT.

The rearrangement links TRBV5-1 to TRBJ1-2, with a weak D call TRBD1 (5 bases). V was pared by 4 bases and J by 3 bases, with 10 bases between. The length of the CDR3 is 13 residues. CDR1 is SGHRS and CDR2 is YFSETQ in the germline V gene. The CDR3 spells CASSARQHYGYTF. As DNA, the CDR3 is TGCGCCAGCAGCGCCCGACAGCACTATGGCTACACCTTC.

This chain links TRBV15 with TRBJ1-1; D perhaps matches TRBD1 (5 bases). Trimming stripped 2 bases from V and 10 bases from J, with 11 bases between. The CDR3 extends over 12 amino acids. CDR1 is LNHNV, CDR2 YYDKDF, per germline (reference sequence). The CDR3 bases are TGTGCCACCAGCAGACCCGACAGTGGAGCTTTCTTT. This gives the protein CATSRPDSGAFF.

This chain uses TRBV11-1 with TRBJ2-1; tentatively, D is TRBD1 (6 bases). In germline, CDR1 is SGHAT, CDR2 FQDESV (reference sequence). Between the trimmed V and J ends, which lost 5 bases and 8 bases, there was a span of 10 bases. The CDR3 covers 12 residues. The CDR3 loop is CASSDQGYEQFF. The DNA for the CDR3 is TGTGCCAGCAGCGACCAGGGGTATGAGCAGTTCTTC.

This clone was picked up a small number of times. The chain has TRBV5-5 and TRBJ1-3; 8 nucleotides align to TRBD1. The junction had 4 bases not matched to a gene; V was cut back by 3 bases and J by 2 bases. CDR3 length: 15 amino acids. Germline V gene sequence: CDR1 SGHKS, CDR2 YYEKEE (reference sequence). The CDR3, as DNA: TGTGCCAGCAGCTATGACAGGGGACCTGGAAACACCATATATTTT. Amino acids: CASSYDRGPGNTIYF.

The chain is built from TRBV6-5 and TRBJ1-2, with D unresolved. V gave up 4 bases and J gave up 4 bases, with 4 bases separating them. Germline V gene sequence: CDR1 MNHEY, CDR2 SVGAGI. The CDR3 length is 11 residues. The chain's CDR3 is CASSSGYGYTF. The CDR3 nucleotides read TGTGCCAGCAGTTCGGGCTATGGCTACACCTTC.

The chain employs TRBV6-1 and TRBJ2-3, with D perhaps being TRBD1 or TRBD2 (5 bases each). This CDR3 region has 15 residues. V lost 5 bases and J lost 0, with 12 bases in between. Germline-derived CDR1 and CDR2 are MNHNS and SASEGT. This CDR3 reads CASSPGGISTDTQYF. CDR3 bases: TGTGCCAGCAGTCCTGGGGGAATTAGCACAGATACGCAGTATTTT.

CDR3 region: CASSYTPGGQETQYF. Written as DNA, the CDR3 is TGCGCCAGCAGCTACACACCTGGGGGGCAAGAGACCCAGTACTTC. V usage is TRBV5-1 and J usage is TRBJ2-5; D might be TRBD2 (6 bases). This CDR3 region has 15 residues. The V end lost 3 bases, the J end lost 2 bases, and 14 bases lay between the germline ends. CDR1 is SGHRS and CDR2 is YFSETQ in the germline V gene.